The rows below give T cell receptor beta chains drawn from one sample of a study of T-cell reconstitution after alpha-beta-depleted transplantation in children. One entry per CDR3 protein, called by TCRdb with MiXCR from the PCR reads. Of around 500,000 distinct CDR3 sequences detected, approximately 22% appear once; the ten largest clones hold 14%. Sequencing was performed on PBMCs, mostly from graft donor cells, taken 360 days after TCRalphabeta/CD19-depleted stem cell transplant. Receptors were obtained from a boy less than two years old who had a stem cell transplant for acute myeloid leukemia, so the T cells may come from the graft donor. Both conserved end residues are part of each CDR3. A D gene is named only where the DNA matches it firmly. Not all rows give a size; the values are once, few, many and, for expanded clones, a class.

J	V	size	length	D	DNA	CDR3
TRBJ1-3	TRBV29-1	NA	17	NA	TGCAGCGCTGGTGGATTTTTGTCTTGGGGCGCTGGAAACACCATATATTTT	CSAGGFLSWGAGNTIYF
TRBJ1-4	TRBV20-1	NA	12	NA	TGCAGTGCGGCCCCGAATGTCGAAAAACTGTTTTTT	CSAAPNVEKLFF
TRBJ1-2	TRBV24-1	few	15	TRBD1	TGTGCCACCAGTGATCGGACAGGATCCGCGCGTGGCTACACCTTC	CATSDRTGSARGYTF
TRBJ1-1	TRBV6-5	few	17	NA	TGTGCCAGCAGTTACTCCACCATCAGGGCCCGGGGGACTGAAGCTTTCTTT	CASSYSTIRARGTEAFF
TRBJ1-1	TRBV15	many	15	NA	TGTGCCACCACCCCGGGGCCAGACAGGAACACTGAAGCTTTCTTT	CATTPGPDRNTEAFF
TRBJ2-1	TRBV12-3/TRBV12-4	NA	15	NA	TGTGCCAGCAGTGCGAAGGACAGAGAAGGCAATGAGCAGTTCTTC	CASSAKDREGNEQFF
TRBJ2-1	TRBV5-6	NA	16	NA	TGTGCCAGCAGCTGGGCCGTAGTAGGATACTACAATGAGCAGTTCTTC	CASSWAVVGYYNEQFF
TRBJ2-5	TRBV14	many	14	TRBD1	TGTGCCAGCAGTCTACAGGGGAAGGTGGAGACCCAGTACTTC	CASSLQGKVETQYF
TRBJ1-1	TRBV6-2/TRBV6-3	NA	20	TRBD1	TGTGCCAGCAGTTACTCCGTAACACGGAACAGGGGGACGGGGAACACTGAAGCTTTCTTT	CASSYSVTRNRGTGNTEAFF
TRBJ1-1	TRBV10-3	few	13	TRBD1	TGTGCCATCAGTGGAACAGGGGCGACTGAAGCTTTCTTT	CAISGTGATEAFF
TRBJ1-5	TRBV20-1	few	12	TRBD1	TGCAGTGCGCCAACAGGGGATCAGCCCCAGCATTTT	CSAPTGDQPQHF
TRBJ2-2	TRBV7-9	few	14	NA	TGTGCCAGCAGCTTCGACGGGAACACCGGGGAGCTGTTTTTT	CASSFDGNTGELFF
TRBJ1-6	TRBV20-1	few	12	NA	TGCAGTCCCTGGGACGGTAATTCACCCCTCCACTTT	CSPWDGNSPLHF
TRBJ1-6	TRBV4-1	NA	18	NA	TGCGCCAGCAGCCAAGATGGGGGGGACTCAACCTATAATTCACCCCTCCACTTT	CASSQDGGDSTYNSPLHF
TRBJ2-5	TRBV15	NA	15	NA	TGTGCCACCAGCAGAGATGGGCAGGCTCAGGAGACCCAGTACTTC	CATSRDGQAQETQYF
TRBJ1-2	TRBV12-3/TRBV12-4	NA	11	NA	TGTGCCCTGCGGGCCTTCTATGGCTACACCTTC	CALRAFYGYTF
TRBJ2-1	TRBV5-1	many	18	TRBD1	TGCGCCAGCAGCTTGGTGAGTTATAGACAGGGCACCTACAATGAGCAGTTCTTC	CASSLVSYRQGTYNEQFF
TRBJ1-2	TRBV25-1	NA	15	TRBD1	TGTGCCAGCAGTGAACCCATAGACAGGGGGTATGGCTACACCTTC	CASSEPIDRGYGYTF
TRBJ1-1	TRBV20-1	many	14	TRBD1	TGCAGTGCTCGATACCCGGGACAGGGGAAAAAAGCTTTCTTT	CSARYPGQGKKAFF
TRBJ1-4	TRBV28	many	16	TRBD1	TGTGCCAGCAGCAAGGGACAGTCAGCAACTAATGAAAAACTGTTTTTT	CASSKGQSATNEKLFF
TRBJ2-2	TRBV4-2	NA	15	NA	TGTGCCAGCAGCCCCAGTCGACAGAACACCGGGGAGCTGTTTTTT	CASSPSRQNTGELFF
TRBJ2-7	TRBV27	many	13	NA	TGTGCCAGCAGTTTAAATGTCTTCTACGAGCAGTACTTC	CASSLNVFYEQYF